The T cell receptor (beta chain) described here comes from a study of T cell clonality in common variable immunodeficiency. Study-wide points: Common variable immunodeficiency TCR beta sequences reportedly had fewer deletions and N-nucleotide insertions. CVID subjects had higher TCRbeta clonality than healthy controls, most marked in about a third.

J was trimmed by 6 bases and V by 3 bases; bases with no gene match: 8. The CDR3 has 17 amino acids. Per germline, CDR1 SGHRS and CDR2 YFSETQ. Note on this clone: Its antigen remains unidentified. Sequencing ends 3 residues short of the CDR3 end; the germline J gene provides the rest.

Data came from immunoSEQ multiplex PCR; TCRdb stores just in-frame clones and leaves some out. This sample contains around 8,000 clones. The chain couples TRBV5-1 to TRBJ2-3; 15 nucleotides align to TRBD2. This TCR was sampled from a human donor with common variable immunodeficiency. Sequenced: peripheral blood mononuclear cells. The CDR3: CASSSGGTSGRTDTQYF. The covered CDR3 bases are TGCGCCAGCAGCTCTGGTGGGACTAGCGGGAGGACGGATACG. The full variable domain, its missing parts supplied by reference TRBV5-1 and TRBJ2-3, is KAGVTQTPRYLIKTRGQQVTLSCSPISGHRSVSWYQQTPGQGLQFLFEYFSETQRNKGNFPGRFSGRQFSNSRSEMNVSTLELGDSALYLCASSSGGTSGRTDTQYFGPGTRLTVL.